The T cell receptor (beta chain) described here comes from a study of Ad26.COV2.S vaccination and SARS-CoV-2 variants. V lost 4 bases and J lost 6, with 10 bases in between. The germline V gene has CDR1 SEHNR and CDR2 FQNEAQ (reference sequence). The CDR3 has 13 amino acids. About this clone itself: Antigen specificity is unknown.

As for treatment: 15 to 20 received Ad26.COV2.S at low or high dose, single or two shots; several received placebo; per-sample allocation not given. The study sampled participants on day 63 after the first vaccine or placebo injection. Produced via immunoSEQ multiplex PCR; TCRdb's table is partial and in-frame only. The profile covers around 450,000 clones, with about 88% appearing a single time and under 2% taken by the ten largest. General study findings and limits: Vaccinated individuals (as opposed to placebo recipients) had higher spike-specific TCR breadth. The breadth of spike-specific CD8+ and CD4+ T cell responses after vaccination was reportedly substantial.

This receptor was obtained from a person aged 18-65 years who received the Ad26.COV2.S COVID-19 vaccine or a placebo. The chain recombines TRBV7-9 with TRBJ1-3; TRBD1 is a possible D gene (6 bases). Sequencing was performed on peripheral blood, taken in a trial of Ad26.COV2.S vaccine versus placebo. CDR3 loop: CASSSRQANTIYF. The CDR3 region has the DNA TGTGCCAGCAGCTCAAGACAGGCAAACACCATATATTTT.